This T cell receptor (beta chain) was identified in a study of blood T cells in healthy people across ages. Study-wide results and caveats: Changes seen in expanded clonotypes were possibly confounded by donor CMV status left unknown.

Trimming cost V 6 bases and J 5 bases; bases outside gene matches: 4. This CDR3 region has 12 residues. CDR1 is DFQATT, CDR2 SNEGSKA, per germline (reference sequence). A second PCR, run for roughly 7 to 11 cycles, used a sample-barcoded 5' primer plus a J-beta primer mix. One entry per CDR3 protein results from TCRdb running MiXCR on the 5' RACE reads. The sample lists around 1,800,000 distinct CDR3 sequences, approximately 39% seen once, with more than 20% in the top ten. About this clonotype: The antigen is not known.

The chain employs TRBV20-1 and TRBJ2-3; 8 bases agree with TRBD2. Sequenced material: blood. The sequence was obtained from a human donor in good health. The chain's CDR3 is CSAAGARDTQYF. The CDR3 DNA reads as TGCAGTGCAGCGGGGGCAAGAGATACGCAGTATTTT.